Shown below are 4 T cell receptor beta chains from a single sample sequenced in a study of blood T cell repertoires in COVID-19. Generated by immunoSEQ multiplex PCR, the TCRdb table keeps only in-frame clones and is missing some. The repertoire holds about 350,000 clones, with about 93% as singletons. The sequenced material came from peripheral blood. The receptors here all came from a woman in her late teens or twenties who had recovered from COVID-19.

A remark on this clone: Different DNA sequences within this sample yield the same CDR3. This chain links TRBV7-2 with TRBJ1-2; possibly TRBD1 for D (5 bases). The ends were cut back, 0 bases at V and 4 bases at J, with 9 bases in the middle. Germline V gives CDR1 SGHTA, CDR2 FQGNSA. The length of the CDR3 is 14 residues. The CDR3 protein is CASSLAGGSYGYTF. The CDR3 DNA reads TGTGCCAGCAGCTTAGCGGGGGGAAGCTATGGCTACACCTTC. The full variable domain, completed using reference TRBV7-2 and TRBJ1-2, is GAGVSQSPSNKVTEKGKDVELRCDPISGHTALYWYRQSLGQGLEFLIYFQGNSAPDKSGLPSDRFSAERTGGSVSTLTIQRTQQEDSAVYLCASSLAGGSYGYTFGSGTRLTVV.

The chain is built from TRBV29-1 and TRBJ1-1, with D possibly matching TRBD1 (6 bases). This CDR3 has 14 amino acids. Trimming removed 5 bases at V and 3 bases at J, with 16 bases between. Germline V gives CDR1 SQVTM, CDR2 ANQGSEA. The CDR3 region has the DNA TGCAGCGTTTTTAACAGGGATTTCGACACTGAAGCTTTCTTT. Translating gives CSVFNRDFDTEAFF. Supplemented by reference TRBV29-1 and TRBJ1-1, the full variable domain reads SAVISQKPSRDICQRGTSLTIQCQVDSQVTMMFWYRQQPGQSLTLIATANQGSEATYESGFVIDKFPISRPNLTFSTLTVSNMSPEDSSIYLCSVFNRDFDTEAFFGQGTRLTVV.

This clone was counted a single time. The chain employs TRBV10-3 and TRBJ1-5; tentative D call: TRBD1 (5 bases). V lost 0 bases and J lost 1, with 16 bases in between. The V gene's germline CDR1 is ENHRY and CDR2 SYGVKD. The CDR3 runs to 18 residues. The chain's CDR3 is CAISESQMGRRSNQPQHF. For the CDR3, the DNA is TGTGCCATCAGTGAGTCCCAAATGGGGCGGCGGAGCAATCAGCCCCAGCATTTT.

This chain joins TRBV14 and TRBJ1-4; D may be TRBD1 (6 bases). CDR1 and CDR2 from the germline V gene are SGHDN and FVKESK. V was clipped by 2 bases and J by 7 bases, with 8 bases between them. The CDR3 length is 13 residues. The CDR3 loop reads CASSQLTGEKLFF. CDR3 sequence (DNA): TGTGCCAGCAGCCAATTGACAGGTGAAAAACTGTTTTTT. Looking up the rest from reference TRBV14 and TRBJ1-4 gives the full variable domain: EAGVTQFPSHSVIEKGQTVTLRCDPISGHDNLYWYRRVMGKEIKFLLHFVKESKQDESGMPNNRFLAERTGGTYSTLKVQPAELEDSGVYFCASSQLTGEKLFFGSGTQLSVL.